This section outlines one TCR beta chain sequence together with its context. The Seattle patients joined while their infection was active and were tracked longitudinally afterward. Trimming at V came to 4 bases and at J to 4 bases, leaving 5 bases not matched to a gene. Germline lookup yields CDR1 MGHRA and CDR2 YSYEKL. The CDR3 length is 15 residues. These data originate in a study of blood T cell repertoires in COVID-19. Across the study: PBMCs, B-cell-depleted T cells, or T cells provided the cDNA or gDNA that made up the material.

Original methodology: For nucleated cells, counts were estimated from reference gene primer amplification. The table came from immunoSEQ multiplex PCR; TCRdb's copy has only in-frame clones and leaves some out. The DNA gave D and trimming, while V, J and clone size come from that table. The table has just under 350,000 clones, about nine tenths seen once. The specimen sequenced was peripheral blood. The chain uses TRBV4-1 and TRBJ2-7; 12 bases map to TRBD2. This TCR derives from a woman aged 45 to 65 with COVID-19, enrolled during active disease. CDR3 sequence reads: CASSLGLAGSYEQYF. The CDR3 nucleotides read TGCGCCAGCAGCCTTGGACTAGCGGGATCTTACGAGCAGTACTTC.